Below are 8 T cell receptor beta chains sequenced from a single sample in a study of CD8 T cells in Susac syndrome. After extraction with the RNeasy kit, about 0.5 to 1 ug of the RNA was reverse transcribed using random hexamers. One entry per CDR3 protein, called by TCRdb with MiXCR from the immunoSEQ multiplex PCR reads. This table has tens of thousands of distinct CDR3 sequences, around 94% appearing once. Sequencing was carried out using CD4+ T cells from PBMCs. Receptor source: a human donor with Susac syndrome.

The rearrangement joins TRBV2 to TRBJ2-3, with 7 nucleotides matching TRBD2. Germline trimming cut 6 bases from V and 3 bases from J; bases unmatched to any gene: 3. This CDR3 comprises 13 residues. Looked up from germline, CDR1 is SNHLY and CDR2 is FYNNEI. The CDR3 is CASRGGRTDTQYF. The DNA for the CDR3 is TGTGCCAGCAGGGGGGGGAGAACAGATACGCAGTATTTT.

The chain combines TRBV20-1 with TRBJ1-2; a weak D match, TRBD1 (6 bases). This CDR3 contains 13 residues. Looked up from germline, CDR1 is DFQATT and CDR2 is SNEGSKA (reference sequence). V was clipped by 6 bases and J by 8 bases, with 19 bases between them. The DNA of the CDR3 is TGCAGTGCGGGGGACCGGGACACCCTAGGCTACACCTTC. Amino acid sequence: CSAGDRDTLGYTF.

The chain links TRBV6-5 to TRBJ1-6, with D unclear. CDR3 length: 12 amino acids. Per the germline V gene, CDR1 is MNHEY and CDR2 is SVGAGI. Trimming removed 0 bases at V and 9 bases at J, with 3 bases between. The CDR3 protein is CASSYSSSPLHF. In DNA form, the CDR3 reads TGTGCCAGCAGTTACTCGAGTTCACCCCTCCACTTT.

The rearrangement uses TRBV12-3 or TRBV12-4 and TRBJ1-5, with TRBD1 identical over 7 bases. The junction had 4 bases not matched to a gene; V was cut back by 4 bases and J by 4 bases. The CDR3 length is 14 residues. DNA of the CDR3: TGTGCCAGCAGTTCCGGGACAGAAAATCAGCCCCAGCATTTT. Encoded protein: CASSSGTENQPQHF.

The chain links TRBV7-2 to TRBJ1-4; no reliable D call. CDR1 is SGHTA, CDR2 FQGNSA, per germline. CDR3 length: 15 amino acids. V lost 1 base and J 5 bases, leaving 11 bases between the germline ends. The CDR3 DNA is TGTGCCAGCAGCTTAGGGGCGGCCGAAAATGAAAAACTGTTTTTT. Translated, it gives CASSLGAAENEKLFF.

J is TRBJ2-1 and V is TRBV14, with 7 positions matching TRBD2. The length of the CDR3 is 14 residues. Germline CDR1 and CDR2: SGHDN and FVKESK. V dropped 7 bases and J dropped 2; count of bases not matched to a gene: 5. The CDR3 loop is CASKLASTYNEQFF. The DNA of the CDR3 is TGTGCCAGCAAACTAGCGTCCACCTACAATGAGCAGTTCTTC.

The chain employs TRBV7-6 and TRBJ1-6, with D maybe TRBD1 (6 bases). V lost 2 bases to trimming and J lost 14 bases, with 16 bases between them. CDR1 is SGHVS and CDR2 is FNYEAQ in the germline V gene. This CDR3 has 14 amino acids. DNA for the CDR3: TGTGCCAGCAGCTTATTCCAGGACAGCCTCACCCTCCACTTT. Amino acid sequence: CASSLFQDSLTLHF.

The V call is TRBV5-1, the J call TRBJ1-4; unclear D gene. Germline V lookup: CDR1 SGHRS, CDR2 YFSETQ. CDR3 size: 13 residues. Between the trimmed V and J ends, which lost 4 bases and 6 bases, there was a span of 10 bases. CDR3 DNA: TGCGCCAGCAGCCCGAGGGTAGATGAAAAACTGTTTTTT. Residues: CASSPRVDEKLFF.